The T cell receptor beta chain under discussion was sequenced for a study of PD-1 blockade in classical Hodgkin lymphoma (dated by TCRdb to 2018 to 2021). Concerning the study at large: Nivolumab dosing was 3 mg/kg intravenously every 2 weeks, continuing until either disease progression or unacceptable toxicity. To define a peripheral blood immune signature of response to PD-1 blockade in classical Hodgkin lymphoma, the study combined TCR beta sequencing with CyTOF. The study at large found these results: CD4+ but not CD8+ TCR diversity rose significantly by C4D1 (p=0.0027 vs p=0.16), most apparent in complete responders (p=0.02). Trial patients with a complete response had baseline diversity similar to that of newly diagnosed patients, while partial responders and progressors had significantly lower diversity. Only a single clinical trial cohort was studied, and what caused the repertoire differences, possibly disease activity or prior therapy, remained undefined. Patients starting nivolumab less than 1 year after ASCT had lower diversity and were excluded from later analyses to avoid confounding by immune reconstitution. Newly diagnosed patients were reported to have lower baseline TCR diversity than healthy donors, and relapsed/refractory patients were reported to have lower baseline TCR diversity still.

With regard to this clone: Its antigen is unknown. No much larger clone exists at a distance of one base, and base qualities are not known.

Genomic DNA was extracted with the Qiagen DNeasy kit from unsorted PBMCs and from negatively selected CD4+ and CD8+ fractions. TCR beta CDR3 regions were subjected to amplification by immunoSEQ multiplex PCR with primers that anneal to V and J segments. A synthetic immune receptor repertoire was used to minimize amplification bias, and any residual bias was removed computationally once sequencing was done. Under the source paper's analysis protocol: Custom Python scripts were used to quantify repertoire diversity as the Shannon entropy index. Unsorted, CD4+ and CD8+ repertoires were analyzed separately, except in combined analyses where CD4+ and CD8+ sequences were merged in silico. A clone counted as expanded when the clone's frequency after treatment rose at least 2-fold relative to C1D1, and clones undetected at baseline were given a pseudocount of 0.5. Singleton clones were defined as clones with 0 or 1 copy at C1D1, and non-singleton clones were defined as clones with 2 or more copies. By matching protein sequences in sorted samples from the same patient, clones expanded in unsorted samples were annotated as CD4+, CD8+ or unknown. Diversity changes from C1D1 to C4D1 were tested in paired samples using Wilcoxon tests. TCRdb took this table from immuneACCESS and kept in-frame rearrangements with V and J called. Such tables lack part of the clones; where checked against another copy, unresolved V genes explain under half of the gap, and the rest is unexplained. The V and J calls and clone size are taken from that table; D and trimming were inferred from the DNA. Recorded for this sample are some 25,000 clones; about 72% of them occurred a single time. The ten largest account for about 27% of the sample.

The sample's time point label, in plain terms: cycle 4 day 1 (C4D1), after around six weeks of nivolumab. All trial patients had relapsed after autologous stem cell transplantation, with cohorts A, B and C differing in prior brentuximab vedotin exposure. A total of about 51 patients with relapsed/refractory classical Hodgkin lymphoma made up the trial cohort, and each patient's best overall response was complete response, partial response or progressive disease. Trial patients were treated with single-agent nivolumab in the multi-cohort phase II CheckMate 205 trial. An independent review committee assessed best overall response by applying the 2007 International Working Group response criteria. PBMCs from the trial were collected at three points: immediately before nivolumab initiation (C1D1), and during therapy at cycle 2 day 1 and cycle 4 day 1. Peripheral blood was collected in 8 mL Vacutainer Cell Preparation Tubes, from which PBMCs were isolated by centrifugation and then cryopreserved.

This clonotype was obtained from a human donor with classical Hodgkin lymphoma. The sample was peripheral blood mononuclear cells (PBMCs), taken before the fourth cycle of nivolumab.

The CDR3 in this case is CASSEGLANYGYTF. The bases read TGTGCCAGCAGTGAGGGATTGGCTAACTATGGCTACACCTTC. The rearranged chain carries TRBV2 and TRBJ1-2; the D gene cannot be named for sure. The CDR3 sequence holds 14 residues, the cysteine and phenylalanine included. Of the read, only the CDR3 DNA is kept; its 42 bases are in frame from base 1. Trimming at the junction amounts to 3 bases on V and 0 bases on J, and the germline ends lie 8 bases apart. The germline V gene encodes CDR1 SNHLY and CDR2 FYNNEI. The reference TRBV2 and TRBJ1-2 proteins fill in what lies around the CDR3, so the full variable domain reads EPEVTQTPSHQVTQMGQEVILRCVPISNHLYFYWYRQILGQKVEFLVSFYNNEISEKSEIFDDQFSVERPDGSNFTLKIRSTKLEDSAMYFCASSEGLANYGYTFGSGTRLTVV.